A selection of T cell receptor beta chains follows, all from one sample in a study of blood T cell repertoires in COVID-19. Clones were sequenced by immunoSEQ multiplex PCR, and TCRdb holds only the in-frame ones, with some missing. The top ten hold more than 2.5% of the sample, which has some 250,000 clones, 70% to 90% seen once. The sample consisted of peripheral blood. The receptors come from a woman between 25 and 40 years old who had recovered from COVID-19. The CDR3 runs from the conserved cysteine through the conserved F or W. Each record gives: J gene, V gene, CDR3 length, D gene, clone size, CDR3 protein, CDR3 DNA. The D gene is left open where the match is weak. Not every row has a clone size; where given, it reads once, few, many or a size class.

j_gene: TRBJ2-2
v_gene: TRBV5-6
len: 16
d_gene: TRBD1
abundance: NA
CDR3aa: CASSSAADRGTGELFF
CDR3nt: TGTGCCAGCAGCTCTGCCGCCGACAGGGGAACCGGGGAGCTGTTTTTT

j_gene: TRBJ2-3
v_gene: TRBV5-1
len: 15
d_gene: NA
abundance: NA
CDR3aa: CASSSMGATTDTQYF
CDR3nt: TGCGCCAGCAGCTCCATGGGGGCCACCACAGATACGCAGTATTTT

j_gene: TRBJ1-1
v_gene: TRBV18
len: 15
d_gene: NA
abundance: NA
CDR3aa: CASSPPRAGNTEAFF
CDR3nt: TGTGCCAGCTCACCACCGAGGGCAGGGAACACTGAAGCTTTCTTT

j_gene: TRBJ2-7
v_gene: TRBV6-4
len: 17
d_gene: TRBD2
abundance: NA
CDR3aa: CASSDSDLLAGGHEQYF
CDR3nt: TGTGCCAGCAGTGACTCGGATCTACTAGCGGGGGGGCACGAGCAGTACTTC

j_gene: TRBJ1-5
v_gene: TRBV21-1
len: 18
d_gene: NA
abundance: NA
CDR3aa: CASPGGDGPGGDNQPQHF
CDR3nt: TGTGCCAGCCCGGGCGGTGACGGTCCAGGGGGAGACAATCAGCCCCAGCATTTT

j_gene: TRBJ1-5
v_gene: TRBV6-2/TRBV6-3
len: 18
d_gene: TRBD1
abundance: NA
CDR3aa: CASSPLPTGRVRNQPQHF
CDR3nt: TGTGCCAGCAGTCCCCTACCGACAGGGCGGGTGAGGAATCAGCCCCAGCATTTT

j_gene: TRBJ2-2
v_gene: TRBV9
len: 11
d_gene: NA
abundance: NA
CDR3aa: CASDSGGELFF
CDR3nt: TGTGCCAGCGATTCGGGCGGGGAGCTGTTTTTT

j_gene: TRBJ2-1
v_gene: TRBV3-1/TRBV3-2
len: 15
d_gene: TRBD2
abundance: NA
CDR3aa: CASSQDVAGWHEQFF
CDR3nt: TGTGCCAGCAGCCAAGATGTAGCGGGGTGGCATGAGCAGTTCTTC

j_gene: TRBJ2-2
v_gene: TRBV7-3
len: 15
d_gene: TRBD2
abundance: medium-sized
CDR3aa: CASSFTSVVGGELFF
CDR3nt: TGTGCCAGCAGCTTTACTAGCGTAGTCGGCGGGGAGCTGTTTTTT

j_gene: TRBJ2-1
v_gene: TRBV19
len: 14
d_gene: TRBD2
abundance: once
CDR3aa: CASPMGPSGNEQFF
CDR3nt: TGTGCCAGTCCTATGGGGCCTAGCGGCAATGAGCAGTTCTTC

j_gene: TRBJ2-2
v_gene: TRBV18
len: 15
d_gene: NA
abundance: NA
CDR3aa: CASSLGGPSTGELFF
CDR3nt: TGTGCCAGCTCACTCGGGGGGCCCTCCACCGGGGAGCTGTTTTTT

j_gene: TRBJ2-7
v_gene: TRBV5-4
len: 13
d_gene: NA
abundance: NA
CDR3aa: CANSLAGIHEQYF
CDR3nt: TGTGCCAACAGCTTGGCGGGGATCCACGAGCAGTACTTC

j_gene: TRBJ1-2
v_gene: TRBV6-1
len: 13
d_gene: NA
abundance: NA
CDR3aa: CASSEDRSYGYTF
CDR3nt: TGTGCCAGCAGTGAAGACAGAAGTTATGGCTACACCTTC

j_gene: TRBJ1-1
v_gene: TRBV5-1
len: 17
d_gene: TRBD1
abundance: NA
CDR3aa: CASSSARGQGRSTEAFF
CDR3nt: TGCGCCAGCAGCTCCGCGCGGGGACAGGGCCGGAGCACTGAAGCTTTCTTT

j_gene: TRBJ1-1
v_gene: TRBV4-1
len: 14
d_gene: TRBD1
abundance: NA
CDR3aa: CASSSPTRTGRAFF
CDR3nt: TGCGCCAGCAGCTCCCCTACCCGGACAGGGAGGGCTTTCTTT

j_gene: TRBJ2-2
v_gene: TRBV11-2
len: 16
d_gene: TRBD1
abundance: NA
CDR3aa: CASSHETGLNTGELFF
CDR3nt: TGTGCCAGCAGCCATGAGACAGGGCTCAACACCGGGGAGCTGTTTTTT

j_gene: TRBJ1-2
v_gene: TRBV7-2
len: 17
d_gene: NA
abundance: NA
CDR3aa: CASSLGYSWTASYGYTF
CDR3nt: TGTGCCAGCAGCTTAGGGTACAGTTGGACAGCCTCCTATGGCTACACCTTC

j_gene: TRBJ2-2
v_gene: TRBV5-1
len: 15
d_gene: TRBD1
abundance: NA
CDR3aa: CASSYGTGRSGELFF
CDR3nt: TGCGCCAGCAGCTACGGGACAGGGAGGTCCGGGGAGCTGTTTTTT

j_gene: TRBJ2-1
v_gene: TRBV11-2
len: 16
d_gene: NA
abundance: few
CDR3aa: CASSLDQQVSYNEQFF
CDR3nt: TGTGCCAGCAGCTTAGATCAACAGGTTTCCTACAATGAGCAGTTCTTC

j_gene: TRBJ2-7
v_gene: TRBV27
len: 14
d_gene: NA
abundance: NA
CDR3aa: CASTSGLASYEQYF
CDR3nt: TGTGCCAGCACCTCGGGACTGGCCTCCTACGAGCAGTACTTC

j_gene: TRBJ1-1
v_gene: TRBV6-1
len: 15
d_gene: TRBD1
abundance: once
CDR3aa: CASSEEGALNTEAFF
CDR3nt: TGTGCCAGCAGTGAAGAGGGGGCTTTGAACACTGAAGCTTTCTTT

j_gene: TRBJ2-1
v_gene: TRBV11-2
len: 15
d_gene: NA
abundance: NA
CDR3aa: CASSRGDYPGDEQFF
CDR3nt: TGTGCCAGCAGCCGAGGAGACTACCCTGGGGATGAGCAGTTCTTC

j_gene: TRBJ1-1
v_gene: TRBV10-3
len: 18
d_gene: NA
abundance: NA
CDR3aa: CAISPTIKGGVQNTEAFF
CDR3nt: TGTGCCATCAGCCCTACAATCAAAGGGGGGGTGCAGAACACTGAAGCTTTCTTT

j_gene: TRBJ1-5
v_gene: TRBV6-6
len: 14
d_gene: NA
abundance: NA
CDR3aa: CASSYGQNKIFQHF
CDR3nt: TGTGCCAGCAGTTATGGACAGAACAAAATTTTCCAGCATTTT

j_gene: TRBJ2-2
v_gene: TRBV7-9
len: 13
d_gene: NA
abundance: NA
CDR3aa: CASPGLNTGELFF
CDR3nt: TGTGCCAGTCCCGGGTTGAACACCGGGGAGCTGTTTTTT

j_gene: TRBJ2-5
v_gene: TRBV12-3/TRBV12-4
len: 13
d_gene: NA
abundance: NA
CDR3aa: CASRSTNGETQYF
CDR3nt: TGTGCCAGCAGGAGCACCAACGGGGAGACCCAGTACTTC

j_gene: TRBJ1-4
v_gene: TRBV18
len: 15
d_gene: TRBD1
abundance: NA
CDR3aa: CASSPSRDRNEKLFF
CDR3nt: TGTGCCAGCTCACCGTCCCGGGACAGGAATGAAAAACTGTTTTTT

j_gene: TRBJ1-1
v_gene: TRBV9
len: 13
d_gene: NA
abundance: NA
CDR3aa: CASNRPGVTEAFF
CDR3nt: TGTGCCAGCAACCGTCCAGGGGTCACTGAAGCTTTCTTT

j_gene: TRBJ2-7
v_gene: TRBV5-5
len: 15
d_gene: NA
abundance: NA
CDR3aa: CASSSVLIPDREQYF
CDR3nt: TGTGCCAGCAGCTCGGTTCTCATCCCCGACAGGGAGCAGTACTTC

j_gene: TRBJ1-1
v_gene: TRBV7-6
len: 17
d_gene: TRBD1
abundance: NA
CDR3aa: CASSLLGRTGLNTEAFF
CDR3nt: TGTGCCAGCAGCTTACTCGGACGGACAGGTTTAAACACTGAAGCTTTCTTT

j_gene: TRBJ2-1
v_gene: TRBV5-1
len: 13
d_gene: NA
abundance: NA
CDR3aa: CASSLVQYNEQFF
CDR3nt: TGCGCCAGCAGCTTGGTACAGTACAATGAGCAGTTCTTC

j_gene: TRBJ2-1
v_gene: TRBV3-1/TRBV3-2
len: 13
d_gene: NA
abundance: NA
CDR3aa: CASSQVRGNEQFF
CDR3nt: TGTGCCAGCAGCCAGGTCCGGGGGAATGAGCAGTTCTTC

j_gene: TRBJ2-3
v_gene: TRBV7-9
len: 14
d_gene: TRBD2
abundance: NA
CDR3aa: CASSPGLVGDTQYF
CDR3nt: TGTGCCAGCAGCCCAGGACTAGTAGGTGATACGCAGTATTTT

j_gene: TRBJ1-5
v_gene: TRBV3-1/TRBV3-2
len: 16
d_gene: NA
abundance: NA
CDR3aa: CASSFAGGGSDQPQHF
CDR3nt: TGTGCCAGCAGCTTCGCGGGCGGGGGATCGGATCAGCCCCAGCATTTT

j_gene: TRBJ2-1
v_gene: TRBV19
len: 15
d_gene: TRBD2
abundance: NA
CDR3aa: CASREGTSGDNEQFF
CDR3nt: TGTGCCAGTAGAGAGGGGACTAGCGGGGACAATGAGCAGTTCTTC

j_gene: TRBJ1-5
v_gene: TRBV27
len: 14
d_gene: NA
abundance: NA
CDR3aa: CASRRQGSNQPQHF
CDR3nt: TGTGCCAGCAGGCGTCAGGGGAGCAATCAGCCCCAGCATTTT

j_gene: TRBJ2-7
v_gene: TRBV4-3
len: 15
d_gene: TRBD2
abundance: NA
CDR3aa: CASSQDPNTGGEQYF
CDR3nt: TGCGCCAGCAGCCAAGATCCCAATACGGGAGGGGAGCAGTACTTC

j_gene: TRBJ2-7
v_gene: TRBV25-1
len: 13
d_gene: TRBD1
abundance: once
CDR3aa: CASGTTGPYEQYF
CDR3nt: TGTGCCAGCGGTACGACAGGGCCCTACGAGCAGTACTTC

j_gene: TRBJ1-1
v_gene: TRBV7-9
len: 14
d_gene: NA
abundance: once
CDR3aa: CASSLLGGNTEAFF
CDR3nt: TGTGCCAGCAGCTTATTAGGAGGGAACACTGAAGCTTTCTTT

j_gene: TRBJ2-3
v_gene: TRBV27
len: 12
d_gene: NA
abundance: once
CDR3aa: CASSSRQDTQYF
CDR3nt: TGTGCCAGCAGTTCCCGCCAGGATACGCAGTATTTT

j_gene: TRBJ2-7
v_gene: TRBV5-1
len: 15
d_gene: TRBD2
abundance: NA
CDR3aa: CASSFTTSGAGEQYF
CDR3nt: TGCGCCAGCAGCTTTACGACTAGCGGGGCGGGGGAGCAGTACTTC

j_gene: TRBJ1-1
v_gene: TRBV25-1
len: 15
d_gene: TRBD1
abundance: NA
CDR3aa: CASSKPGQGFTEAFF
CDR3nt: TGTGCCAGCAGCAAGCCGGGACAGGGTTTCACTGAAGCTTTCTTT

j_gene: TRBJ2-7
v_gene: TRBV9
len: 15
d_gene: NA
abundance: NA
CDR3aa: CASSPLGTGAYEQYF
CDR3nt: TGTGCCAGCAGCCCCCTCGGGACGGGAGCCTACGAGCAGTACTTC

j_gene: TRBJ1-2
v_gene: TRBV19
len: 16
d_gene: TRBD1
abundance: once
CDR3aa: CASSPRDRRGTYGYTF
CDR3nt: TGTGCCAGTAGCCCGAGGGACCGCAGGGGGACCTATGGCTACACCTTC

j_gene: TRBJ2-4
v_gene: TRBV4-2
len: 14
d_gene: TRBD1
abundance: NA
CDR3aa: CASSPGTAENIQYF
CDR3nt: TGTGCCAGCAGCCCCGGGACAGCGGAAAACATTCAGTACTTC

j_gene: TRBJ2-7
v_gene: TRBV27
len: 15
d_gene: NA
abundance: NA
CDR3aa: CASRGLGAGFDEQYF
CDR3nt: TGTGCCAGCAGGGGGCTGGGGGCTGGTTTCGACGAGCAGTACTTC

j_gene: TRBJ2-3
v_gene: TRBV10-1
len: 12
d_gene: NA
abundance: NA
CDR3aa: CALGRSTDTQYF
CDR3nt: TGCGCCCTCGGCAGGAGCACAGATACGCAGTATTTT

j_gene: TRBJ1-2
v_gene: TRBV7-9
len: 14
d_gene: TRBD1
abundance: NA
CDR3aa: CASSSGQGHYGYTF
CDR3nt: TGTGCCAGCAGCTCAGGACAGGGCCACTATGGCTACACCTTC

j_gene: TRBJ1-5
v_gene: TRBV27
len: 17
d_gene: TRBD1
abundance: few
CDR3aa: CASSLSDRGRSNQPQHF
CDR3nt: TGTGCCAGCAGTCTCTCTGACAGGGGGCGAAGCAATCAGCCCCAGCATTTT

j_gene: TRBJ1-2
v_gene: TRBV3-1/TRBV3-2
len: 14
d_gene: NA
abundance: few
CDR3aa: CASSPTKKSHGYTF
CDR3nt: TGTGCCAGCAGCCCTACGAAGAAGTCCCATGGCTACACCTTC

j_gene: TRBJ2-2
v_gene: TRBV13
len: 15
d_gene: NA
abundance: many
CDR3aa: CASSLGPPGTGELFF
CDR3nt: TGTGCCAGCAGCTTAGGCCCGCCGGGCACCGGGGAGCTGTTTTTT